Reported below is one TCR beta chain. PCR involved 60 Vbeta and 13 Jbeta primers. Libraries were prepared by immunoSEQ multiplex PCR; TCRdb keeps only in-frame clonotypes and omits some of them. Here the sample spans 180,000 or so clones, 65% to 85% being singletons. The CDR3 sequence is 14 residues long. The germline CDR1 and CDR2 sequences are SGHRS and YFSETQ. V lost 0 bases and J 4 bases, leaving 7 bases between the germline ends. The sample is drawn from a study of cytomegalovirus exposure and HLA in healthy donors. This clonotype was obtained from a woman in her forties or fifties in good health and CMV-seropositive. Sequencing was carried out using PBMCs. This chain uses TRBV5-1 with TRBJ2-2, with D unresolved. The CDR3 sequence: CASSLDASTGELFF. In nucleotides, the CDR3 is TGCGCCAGCAGCTTGGACGCGTCCACCGGGGAGCTGTTTTTT.